The present TCR beta chain was sequenced within a study of T cells in localized non-small cell lung cancer. Overall study findings and caveats: Heterogeneity within the tumor remains possible, as just one region underwent sequencing.

Generated by immunoSEQ multiplex PCR, the TCRdb table keeps only in-frame clones and is missing some. The data show over 25,000 clones, 90% seen once. This clone was seen just once. What it binds is not known. CDR1 and CDR2 from the germline V gene are KGHSH and LQKENI. This CDR3 is 15 amino acids long. V lost 3 bases, J lost 2 bases, and 4 bases stayed unmatched. The clonotype comes from a woman between 40 and 69 years old with stage I lung adenocarcinoma. The chain combines TRBV18 with TRBJ2-1, with 7 bases matching TRBD1. The material sequenced was peripheral blood, taken before any cancer treatment. The CDR3 here is CASSPLQGTYNEQFF. In DNA form, the CDR3 reads TGTGCCAGCTCACCCTTACAGGGGACCTACAATGAGCAGTTCTTC.